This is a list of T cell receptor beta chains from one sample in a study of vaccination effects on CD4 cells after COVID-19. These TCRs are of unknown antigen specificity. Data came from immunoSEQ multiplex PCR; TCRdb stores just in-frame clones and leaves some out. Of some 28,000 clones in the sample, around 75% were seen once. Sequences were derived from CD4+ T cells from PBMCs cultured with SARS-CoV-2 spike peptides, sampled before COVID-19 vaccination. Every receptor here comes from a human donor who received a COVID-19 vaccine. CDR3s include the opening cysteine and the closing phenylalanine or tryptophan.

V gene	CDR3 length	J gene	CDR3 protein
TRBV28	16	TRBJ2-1	CASRDPGRGSYNEQFF
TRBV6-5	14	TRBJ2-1	CASSSRGGQGEQFF
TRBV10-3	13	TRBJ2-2	CAIGAGLPGELFF
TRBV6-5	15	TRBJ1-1	CASSYTRDRVTEAFF
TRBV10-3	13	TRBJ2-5	CAISESVKETQYF
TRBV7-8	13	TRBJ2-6	CASSSAGANVLTF
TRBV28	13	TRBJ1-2	CASSSGPDYGYTF
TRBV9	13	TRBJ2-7	CASSAGTDYEQYF
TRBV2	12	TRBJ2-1	CASSEDSNEQFF
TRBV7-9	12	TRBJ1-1	CASSLRTGEAFF
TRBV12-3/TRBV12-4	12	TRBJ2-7	CASSRSYYEQYF
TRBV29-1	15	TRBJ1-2	CSVESRDRGNYGYTF
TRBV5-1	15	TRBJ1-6	CASSLRAGNNSPLHF
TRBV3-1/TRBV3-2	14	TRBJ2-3	CASSLRQVSDTQYF
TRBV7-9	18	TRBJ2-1	CASSHRPPTSGSFYEQFF
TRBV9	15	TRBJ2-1	CASSAQGSSYNEQFF
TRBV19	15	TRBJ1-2	CASSTTRDTLYGYTF
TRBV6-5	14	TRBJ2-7	CASSGGLGAYEQYF
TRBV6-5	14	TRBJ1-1	CASSYGRRNTEAFF
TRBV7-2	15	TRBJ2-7	CASTLSRTASYEQYF
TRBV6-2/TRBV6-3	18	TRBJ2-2	CASSRGGVRDSNTGELFF
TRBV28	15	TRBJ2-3	CASSLAGGPTDTQYF
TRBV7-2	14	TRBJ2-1	CASSLTEAHNEQFF
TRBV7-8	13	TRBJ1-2	CASSLGQGRGYTF
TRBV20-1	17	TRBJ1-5	CSASSPPGTGGNQPQHF
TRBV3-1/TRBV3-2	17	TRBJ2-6	CASSRATDASGANVLTF
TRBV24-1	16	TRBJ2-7	CATSDNGLAGSYEQYF
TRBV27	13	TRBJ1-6	CASSFLNNSPLHF
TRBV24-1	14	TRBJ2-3	CATSDFGQTDTQYF
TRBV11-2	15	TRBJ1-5	CASSRTTASNQPQHF
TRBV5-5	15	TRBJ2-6	CASSLGVSGANVLTF
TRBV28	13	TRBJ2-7	CATGGTPLYEQYF
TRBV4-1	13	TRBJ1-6	CASSQAGLGALHF
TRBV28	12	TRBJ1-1	CASKGGWTEAFF
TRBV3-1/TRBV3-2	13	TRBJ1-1	CASSQVDGTEAFF
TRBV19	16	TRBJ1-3	CASSYQQGSSGNTIYF
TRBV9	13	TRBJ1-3	CASSEDRGNTIYF
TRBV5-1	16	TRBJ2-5	CASSIGDRVLQETQYF
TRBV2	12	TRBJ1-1	CASTREGVEAFF
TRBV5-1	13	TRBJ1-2	CASSLAIGYGYTF
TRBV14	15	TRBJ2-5	CASSQIQGVQETQYF
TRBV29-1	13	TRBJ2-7	CSVRREPSYEQYF
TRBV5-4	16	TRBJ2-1	CASSLDRGNSYNEQFF
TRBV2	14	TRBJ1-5	CASSTGLGYQPQHF
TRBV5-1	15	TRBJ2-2	CASSLAGRNTGELFF
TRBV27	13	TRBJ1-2	CASTPRGNYGYTF
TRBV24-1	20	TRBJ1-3	CATSDLRFPAGPSSGNTIYF
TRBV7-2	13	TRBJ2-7	CASSLSGGEEQYF
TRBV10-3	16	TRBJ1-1	CAISVPGARSETEAFF
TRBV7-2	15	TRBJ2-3	CASSLGGTSTDTQYF
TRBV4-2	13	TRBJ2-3	CASSQDQADTQYF
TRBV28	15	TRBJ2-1	CASSPMGHRDNEQFF
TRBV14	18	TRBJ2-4	CASSQGGPGSFLKNIQYF